This TCR beta chain was sequenced in a study of blood T cell repertoires in COVID-19. V gave up 5 bases and J gave up 0 bases; unmatched junction bases: 8. The CDR3 spans 16 residues. CDR1 MNHEY and CDR2 SMNVEV come from the germline V gene (reference sequence). Participants, about 18 to 90 years old, spanned fewer than 30 US areas. Participant reports of clinical history set cohort assignment. No more than 2 weeks before study entry, exposed participants had met a case of COVID-19. Source study methods: Estimated nucleated cell counts came from reference gene primer amplification. This table comes from immunoSEQ multiplex PCR, and its TCRdb copy is limited to in-frame clones, with some not included. V, J and clone size are those of that table, while D and trimming were read from the DNA. The top ten hold roughly 0.9% of the sample, which has 350,000 to 450,000 clones, more than 85% seen once.

This receptor was taken from a woman in her 40s who had been exposed to COVID-19. Sequencing input: PBMCs or T cells enriched from blood (not recorded which). The genes are TRBV27 and TRBJ2-7, with 9 bases fitting TRBD2. The CDR3 here is CASSGLTSGGSYEQYF. The CDR3 bases are TGTGCCAGCAGTGGCTTGACTAGCGGAGGCTCCTACGAGCAGTACTTC.